Included here is one TCR beta chain sequence, with context. The source of the sample is a study of blood T cell repertoires in COVID-19. Study-wide background: From T cells, B-cell-depleted T cells, or PBMCs came the material, which was cDNA or gDNA.

As handled by the study authors: Reference gene primer amplification gave estimated nucleated cell counts. Profiling relied on immunoSEQ multiplex PCR, and the TCRdb table lists in-frame clones only, not all of them. Clonal size and the V and J genes are those of that table, whereas D and trimming came from the DNA. Here the sample spans about 180,000 clones, 80% to 90% being singletons. The CDR3 covers 16 residues. Trimming shortened V by 2 bases and J by 0 bases, and 12 bases separated the two germline ends. CDR1 and CDR2 (germline): MDHEN, SYDVKM. Sequencing input: peripheral blood. The receptor comes from a human donor with active or convalescent COVID-19. The donor label of this sample is uncertain. The rearrangement links TRBV28 to TRBJ2-3; a possible D gene is TRBD2 (7 bases). The CDR3 protein is CASSLSEGGSTDTQYF. The DNA of the CDR3 is TGTGCCAGCAGTTTAAGTGAGGGGGGGAGCACAGATACGCAGTATTTT.